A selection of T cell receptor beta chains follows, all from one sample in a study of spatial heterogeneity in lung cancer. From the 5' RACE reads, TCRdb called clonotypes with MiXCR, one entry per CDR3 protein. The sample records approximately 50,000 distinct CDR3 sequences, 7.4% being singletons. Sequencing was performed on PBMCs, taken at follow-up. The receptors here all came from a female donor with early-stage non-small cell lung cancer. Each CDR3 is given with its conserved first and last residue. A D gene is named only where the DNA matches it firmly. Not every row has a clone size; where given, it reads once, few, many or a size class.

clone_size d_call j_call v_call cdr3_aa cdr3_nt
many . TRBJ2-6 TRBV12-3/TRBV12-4 CASKTPGANVLTF TGTGCCAGCAAAACGCCTGGGGCCAACGTCCTGACTTTC
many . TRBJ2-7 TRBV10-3 CAISVGGEVYEQYF TGTGCCATCAGTGTGGGGGGCGAGGTCTACGAGCAGTACTTC
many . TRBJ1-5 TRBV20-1 CSASDRARQPQHF TGCAGTGCTTCCGACCGGGCCCGGCAGCCCCAGCATTTT
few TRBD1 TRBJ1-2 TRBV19 CASTRTGQGSYGYTF TGTGCCAGTACCCGGACAGGGCAAGGGAGCTATGGCTACACCTTC
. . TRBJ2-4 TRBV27 CASSPPIRGKNIQYF TGTGCCAGCAGTCCCCCCATCAGGGGCAAAAACATTCAGTACTTC
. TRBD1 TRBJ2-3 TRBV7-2 CASSPRQGADTQYF TGTGCCAGCAGCCCACGACAGGGAGCAGATACGCAGTATTTT
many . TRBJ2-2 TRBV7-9 CASSLPRENTGELFF TGTGCCAGCAGCTTACCTCGGGAGAACACCGGGGAGCTGTTTTTT
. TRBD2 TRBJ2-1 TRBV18 CASSLSGGSYNEQFF TGTGCCAGCTCACTAAGCGGGGGCTCCTACAATGAGCAGTTCTTC
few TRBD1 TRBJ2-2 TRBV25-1 CASSDWQGAGELFF TGTGCCAGCAGTGATTGGCAGGGGGCGGGGGAGCTGTTTTTT
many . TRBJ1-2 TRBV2 CASSPRVQGGYTF TGTGCCAGCAGCCCCAGGGTCCAAGGTGGCTACACCTTC
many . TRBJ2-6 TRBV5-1 CASTPSSGANVLTF TGCGCCAGCACACCGTCCTCTGGGGCCAACGTCCTGACTTTC
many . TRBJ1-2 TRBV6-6 CASSLTNFYGYTF TGTGCCAGCAGTTTGACAAATTTCTATGGCTACACCTTC
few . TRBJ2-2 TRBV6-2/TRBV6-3 CASSHTNTGELFF TGTGCCAGCAGTCATACCAACACCGGGGAGCTGTTTTTT
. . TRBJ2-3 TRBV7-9 CATDSGTDTQYF TGTGCCACCGATAGCGGCACAGATACGCAGTATTTT
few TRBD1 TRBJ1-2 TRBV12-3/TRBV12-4 CASSFGTGVRGYTF TGTGCCAGCAGTTTCGGGACAGGAGTGCGAGGCTACACCTTC
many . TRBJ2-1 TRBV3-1 CANLLHSGPYNEQFF TGTGCCAATCTACTGCATTCGGGACCCTACAATGAGCAGTTCTTC
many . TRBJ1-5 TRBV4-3 CASSQGLGGQPQHF TGCGCCAGCAGCCAAGGGCTGGGGGGTCAGCCCCAGCATTTT
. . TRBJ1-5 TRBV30 CAWSWGTGSRPQHF TGTGCCTGGAGTTGGGGTACCGGGAGTAGGCCCCAGCATTTT
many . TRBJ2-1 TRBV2 CASSALIWGNEQFF TGTGCCAGCAGTGCCCTAATCTGGGGGAATGAGCAGTTCTTC
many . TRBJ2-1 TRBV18 CASSPDRDGYNEQFF TGTGCCAGCTCGCCTGACAGAGATGGATACAATGAGCAGTTCTTC
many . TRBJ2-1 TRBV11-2 CASSKSRSEQFF TGTGCCAGCAGTAAAAGTCGGAGTGAGCAGTTCTTC
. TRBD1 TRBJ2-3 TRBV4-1 CASSRLPGQGYTDTQYF TGCGCCAGCAGCCGACTACCGGGACAGGGTTACACAGATACGCAGTATTTT